The 4 T cell receptor beta chains listed next were all sequenced from one sample in a study of shared clonotypes between healthy human individuals. Measured with immunoSEQ multiplex PCR; TCRdb has only the in-frame clones, and not every one. Of under 2,000,000 clones listed, less than 95% are singletons. Only CD45RO-negative cells positively selected for CCR7 counted as naive CD8 cells, so terminally differentiated effector memory CD45RA+ cells were excluded. The material sequenced was naive CD8+ T cells sorted from blood. These TCRs come from a man aged 18 to 29 in good health.

This chain joins TRBV5-6 and TRBJ2-1; D may be TRBD1 or TRBD2 (5 bases each). The germline V gene encodes CDR1 SGHDT and CDR2 YYEEEE. The CDR3 runs 15 residues. V lost 4 bases and J 6 bases, leaving 17 bases between the germline ends. The CDR3 is CASSPRDGDTNEQFF. The CDR3 DNA is TGTGCCAGCAGCCCCCGGGACGGGGATACCAATGAGCAGTTCTTC.

The chain recombines TRBV29-1 with TRBJ2-7; D is unresolved. CDR1 and CDR2 from the germline V gene are SQVTM and ANQGSEA. V was pared by 2 bases and J by 2 bases, with 10 bases between. The CDR3 contains 13 residues. CDR3 region: CSVELENTYEQYF. In DNA, the CDR3 is TGCAGCGTTGAACTAGAGAATACCTACGAGCAGTACTTC.

The chain recombines TRBV6-5 with TRBJ2-1; D is possibly TRBD1 or TRBD2 (5 bases each). CDR1 and CDR2 from the germline V gene are MNHEY and SVGAGI. V was cut by 0 bases and J by 11 bases, with 11 bases left in between. CDR3 length: 13 residues. As DNA, the CDR3 is TGTGCCAGCAGTTACTCGCTCGGGGCTCAGCAGTTCTTC. It specifies CASSYSLGAQQFF.

The rearrangement links TRBV30 to TRBJ1-1, with D possibly matching TRBD1 (6 bases). Trimming took 2 bases from V and 5 from J, leaving 15 bases between them. Germline V lookup: CDR1 GTSNPN, CDR2 SVGIG (reference sequence). The CDR3 extends over 14 amino acids. The chain's CDR3 is CAWSSLGGETEAFF. The CDR3 DNA sequence: TGTGCCTGGAGTTCCCTAGGGGGAGAGACTGAAGCTTTCTTT.